These 11 T cell receptor beta chains were all obtained from the same sample, sequenced in a study of blood T cell repertoires in COVID-19. Generated by immunoSEQ multiplex PCR, the TCRdb table keeps only in-frame clones and is missing some. The sample records 250,000 to 350,000 clones, about nine tenths being singletons. Material: peripheral blood. These receptors came from a young woman with COVID-19, enrolled during active disease.

The V and J genes are TRBV5-5 and TRBJ2-1; D not resolved. This CDR3 contains 14 residues. The V and J ends lost 3 bases and 6 bases respectively, with 13 bases between them. Germline V gene lookup returns CDR1 SGHKS and CDR2 YYEKEE (reference sequence). DNA for the CDR3: TGTGCCAGCAGCTCCTCTAGAAGTTCCAATGAGCAGTTCTTC. Encoded protein: CASSSSRSSNEQFF.

V is TRBV5-1 and J is TRBJ2-1, with TRBD2 matching 13 bases. This CDR3 is 17 amino acids long. CDR1 is SGHRS, CDR2 YFSETQ, per germline. Unmatched junction bases numbered 3, after V lost 3 bases and J lost 0 bases. The CDR3 DNA reads TGCGCCAGCAGCTCCGGACTAGCGGGAGTCTCCTACAATGAGCAGTTCTTC. Amino acid sequence: CASSSGLAGVSYNEQFF.

With regard to this clone: The same CDR3 is also encoded by other DNA sequences in this sample. This chain uses TRBV29-1 with TRBJ1-1, with 7 bases lining up with TRBD1. The germline gives CDR1 SQVTM, CDR2 ANQGSEA. This CDR3 region has 13 residues. The trim removed 3 bases at V and 0 bases at J, leaving 1 base unmatched. The DNA for the CDR3 is TGCAGCGTTGACAGGGGGATGAACACTGAAGCTTTCTTT. Its protein is CSVDRGMNTEAFF.

This chain links TRBV2 with TRBJ2-1, with 8 nucleotides matching TRBD2. CDR3 size: 17 residues. J was trimmed by 4 bases and V by 3 bases; bases with no gene match: 11. CDR1 and CDR2 from the germline V gene are SNHLY and FYNNEI. CDR3 DNA sequence: TGTGCCAGCAGTGAGTACCATGGTAGCGGGACATACAATGAGCAGTTCTTC. It translates to CASSEYHGSGTYNEQFF.

The V gene is TRBV4-2, the J gene TRBJ2-2; 12 bases agree with TRBD2. Looked up from germline, CDR1 is LGHNA and CDR2 is YNFKEQ. V gave up 3 bases and J gave up 5 bases; unmatched junction bases: 1. The CDR3 contains 15 residues. This CDR3 reads CASSHGLAGTGELFF. The DNA of the CDR3 is TGTGCCAGCAGCCATGGACTAGCGGGAACCGGGGAGCTGTTTTTT.

The CDR3, as DNA: TGTGCCAGCAGCCAACCTACCACAGGGGGGTCTAACTATGGCTACACCTTC. Protein product: CASSQPTTGGSNYGYTF. The chain is built from TRBV4-2 and TRBJ1-2; 8 bases align to TRBD1. Germline values: CDR1 LGHNA, CDR2 YNFKEQ. This CDR3 has 17 residues. Trimming cost V 2 bases and J 0 bases; bases outside gene matches: 8.

J is TRBJ2-3 and V is TRBV10-3, with TRBD1 as a possible D gene (5 bases). CDR3 length: 16 residues. Per the germline V gene, CDR1 is ENHRY and CDR2 is SYGVKD. Trimming shortened V by 4 bases and J by 6 bases, and 20 bases separated the two germline ends. CDR3 sequence reads: CAISGGAVHGSDTQYF. In DNA, the CDR3 is TGTGCCATCAGTGGTGGGGCGGTGCATGGTTCGGATACGCAGTATTTT.

This CDR3 reads CASSVGLGPAKNIQYF. DNA of the CDR3: TGTGCCAGCAGCGTAGGCTTGGGGCCTGCCAAAAACATTCAGTACTTC. J is TRBJ2-4 and V is TRBV9; D may be TRBD1 (5 bases). This CDR3 spans 16 amino acids. The V end lost 0 bases, the J end lost 1 base, and 11 bases lay between the germline ends. Germline V gives CDR1 SGDLS, CDR2 YYNGEE.

The V and J genes are TRBV3-1 (or the pseudogene TRBV3-2) and TRBJ2-1, with TRBD1 as a possible D gene (6 bases). Germline V gene lookup returns CDR1 LGHDT and CDR2 YNNKEL (reference sequence). The CDR3 is made up of 15 amino acids. V gave up 4 bases and J gave up 0 bases, with 10 bases separating them. CDR3 amino acids: CASSLRGSSYNEQFF. The CDR3 DNA is TGTGCCAGCAGCCTCAGGGGAAGCTCCTACAATGAGCAGTTCTTC.

This clone was counted only a few times. This chain links TRBV24-1 with TRBJ1-1, with TRBD1 matching 7 bases. Unmatched junction bases numbered 9, after V lost 2 bases and J lost 4 bases. The CDR3 length is 16 residues. Germline lookup yields CDR1 KGHDR and CDR2 SFDVKD. CDR3 residues: CATSDSGTGAGTEAFF. Here the CDR3 DNA reads TGTGCCACCAGTGATTCGGGAACAGGGGCGGGCACTGAAGCTTTCTTT.

V gene TRBV7-9 combines with J gene TRBJ2-3; D ambiguous. The CDR3 spans 15 residues. The germline CDR1 and CDR2 sequences are SEHNR and FQNEAQ (reference sequence). The V and J ends lost 3 bases and 4 bases respectively, with 14 bases between them. CDR3 bases: TGTGCCAGCAGCTTGACTGCTGTGAGTTCAGATACGCAGTATTTT. Translating it yields CASSLTAVSSDTQYF.